This entry lists 20 T cell receptor beta chains sequenced from one sample in a study of PD-1 blockade in classical Hodgkin lymphoma. The repertoire was sequenced with immunoSEQ multiplex PCR; TCRdb's copy has only in-frame clones and lacks some. The top ten clones hold roughly 10% of a sample with roughly 150,000 clones, approximately 81% of them seen once. Every patient relapsed after autologous stem cell transplantation, and brentuximab vedotin exposure varied. Sequences were derived from peripheral blood mononuclear cells (PBMCs), sampled before the second cycle of nivolumab. These receptors were obtained from a human donor with classical Hodgkin lymphoma.

Only one count was recorded for this clone. V and J are TRBV21-1 and TRBJ1-6. TRBV21-1 is a listed pseudogene. The CDR3 length is 17 residues. The CDR3 DNA reads TGTGCCAGCAGCAAAGGGACCGGGGCATTCTCAAATTCACCCCTCCACTTT. Its translation: CASSKGTGAFSNSPLHF.

The gene calls are TRBV6-5 and TRBJ2-1; a possible D gene is TRBD2 (5 bases). CDR1 is MNHEY, CDR2 SVGAGI, per germline. V dropped 5 bases and J dropped 4 bases, with 15 bases sitting between them. The CDR3 spans 15 residues. Here the CDR3 reads CASSTRTEHYNEQFF. CDR3 DNA sequence: TGTGCCAGCAGTACACGGACTGAGCATTACAATGAGCAGTTCTTC.

This clone was observed a single time. The V gene is TRBV5-1, the J gene TRBJ2-3; perhaps TRBD1 as D (5 bases). This CDR3 has 12 amino acids. Germline-derived CDR1 and CDR2 are SGHRS and YFSETQ. Trimming removed 4 bases from V and 6 bases from J, with 9 bases in between. The CDR3 sequence is CASSPRQDTQYF. The CDR3 DNA is TGCGCCAGCAGCCCTAGACAGGATACGCAGTATTTT.

The V gene is TRBV4-2, the J gene TRBJ2-1, with D hard to call. This CDR3 comprises 13 residues. In germline, CDR1 is LGHNA, CDR2 YNFKEQ. V was pared by 0 bases and J by 0 bases, with 0 bases between. CDR3 DNA sequence: TGTGCCAGCAGCCAAGACTCCTACAATGAGCAGTTCTTC. Translated, it gives CASSQDSYNEQFF.

In its sample, this clone was seen once. The CDR3 DNA sequence: TGTGCCAGCAGTTTAAAGTCCGCAGCAAACTATGGCTACACCTTC. Amino acids: CASSLKSAANYGYTF. The chain recombines TRBV27 with TRBJ1-2; D gene uncertain. Germline V gene data show CDR1 as MNHEY and CDR2 as SMNVEV (reference sequence). V was clipped by 2 bases and J by 2 bases, with 12 bases between them. This CDR3 has 15 residues.

The genes are TRBV10-3 and TRBJ2-7; either TRBD1 or TRBD2 may supply D (7 bases each). There are 15 residues in the CDR3. Per the germline V gene, CDR1 is ENHRY and CDR2 is SYGVKD. V gave up 4 bases and J gave up 0 bases, with 13 bases separating them. In DNA, the CDR3 is TGTGCCATCAGTGGGGGGGGACAGAGCTCCTACGAGCAGTACTTC. Translation gives CAISGGGQSSYEQYF.

The chain uses TRBV4-3 and TRBJ2-1; 10 bases match TRBD2. The CDR3 consists of 18 residues. Trimming took 3 bases from V and 4 from J; bases not matched to a gene: 12. Per germline, CDR1 LGHNA and CDR2 YSLEER. The CDR3 nucleotides read TGCGCCAGCAGCCACCGAACCTCCGGGACTAGCGCTTACAATGAGCAGTTCTTC. Its protein is CASSHRTSGTSAYNEQFF.

The chain has TRBV5-1 and TRBJ2-7; a possible D gene is TRBD2 (6 bases). The germline V gene encodes CDR1 SGHRS and CDR2 YFSETQ. CDR3 length: 18 amino acids. V was shortened by 1 base and J by 3 bases, with 23 bases between the two germline ends. The CDR3 DNA sequence: TGCGCCAGCAGCTTGAGGTGGGGGGTTCGGGAATCCCTCTACGAGCAGTACTTC. This gives the protein CASSLRWGVRESLYEQYF.

The V and J genes are TRBV2 and TRBJ2-7; TRBD1 aligns across 8 bases. CDR3 length: 14 residues. Looked up from germline, CDR1 is SNHLY and CDR2 is FYNNEI. V was clipped by 4 bases and J by 7 bases; unmatched bases: 9. The CDR3 sequence is CASSGQGRSGEQYF. CDR3 sequence (DNA): TGTGCCAGCAGTGGACAGGGGAGGTCGGGTGAGCAGTACTTC.

The chain uses TRBV5-1 and TRBJ1-3; D unclear. V was cut by 0 bases and J by 0 bases, with 13 bases left in between. The germline CDR1 and CDR2 sequences are SGHRS and YFSETQ. This CDR3 comprises 17 residues. The DNA for the CDR3 is TGCGCCAGCAGCTTGGACGGCAGACCTAACTCTGGAAACACCATATATTTT. This encodes CASSLDGRPNSGNTIYF.

This clone was counted at least ten times. The V gene is TRBV7-9, the J gene TRBJ1-2; D is possibly TRBD1 (5 bases). This CDR3 is 12 amino acids long. Germline lookup yields CDR1 SEHNR and CDR2 FQNEAQ (reference sequence). Trimming took 5 bases from V and 7 from J, leaving 11 bases between them. The CDR3 sequence: CASSPLGVGYTF. DNA of the CDR3: TGTGCCAGCAGCCCCCTGGGGGTTGGCTACACCTTC.

The chain joins TRBV30 to TRBJ1-6, with D possibly TRBD1 on 5 matching bases. This CDR3 is 14 amino acids long. Germline CDR1 GTSNPN, CDR2 SVGIG (reference sequence). Trimming took off 8 bases at V and 2 bases at J, with 13 bases between the two ends. CDR3 nucleotide sequence: TGTGCCCGCCCTGGGGGGACCTATAATTCACCCCTCCACTTT. Its protein is CARPGGTYNSPLHF. Full variable domain (rest looked up from reference TRBV30 and TRBJ1-6): SQTIHQWPATLVQPVGSPLSLECTVEGTSNPNLYWYRQAAGRGLQLLFYSVGIGQISSEVPQNLSASRPQDRQFILSSKKLLLSDSGFYLCARPGGTYNSPLHFGNGTRLTVT.

The rearrangement joins TRBV27 to TRBJ2-7; perhaps TRBD1 as D (6 bases). V shed 6 bases and J shed 6 bases, with 30 bases lying between them. The CDR3 spans 18 residues. Germline V gene data show CDR1 as MNHEY and CDR2 as SMNVEV (reference sequence). The CDR3 nucleotides are TGTGCCAGCAGCCGCGCAGGGGCCCGGGCGACAAGCAGGCGCGAGCAGTACTTC. Translated: CASSRAGARATSRREQYF.

This clone has more than one count but fewer than ten. Other DNA sequences within the sample encode an identical CDR3. The V call is TRBV5-1, the J call TRBJ2-5; the D gene is possibly TRBD1 (6 bases). CDR1 and CDR2 from the germline V gene are SGHRS and YFSETQ. CDR3 length equals 15 residues. With 0 bases removed from V and 5 bases from J, the gap between germline ends came to 14 bases. CDR3 protein: CASSLDTGSGETQYF. The CDR3 DNA reads TGCGCCAGCAGCTTGGATACAGGGAGTGGGGAGACCCAGTACTTC.

This CDR3 reads CASSLGGDGYTF. For the CDR3, the DNA is TGTGCCAGCAGTTTAGGGGGGGATGGCTACACCTTC. The chain is built from TRBV27 and TRBJ1-2; perhaps TRBD1 as D (5 bases). The CDR3 runs to 12 residues. CDR1 is MNHEY and CDR2 is SMNVEV in the germline V gene (reference sequence). V was pared by 2 bases and J by 6 bases, with 7 bases between.

The CDR3 is CASSFGTGGLYEQYF. In nucleotides, the CDR3 is TGCGCCAGCAGCTTTGGGACGGGAGGGCTTTACGAGCAGTACTTC. The chain joins TRBV5-1 to TRBJ2-7; 8 bases fit TRBD2. The V and J ends lost 2 bases and 4 bases, in that order; junction bases with no gene match: 8. CDR3 size: 15 residues. Germline V CDR1 and CDR2: SGHRS, YFSETQ. Looking up the rest from reference TRBV5-1 and TRBJ2-7 gives the full variable domain: KAGVTQTPRYLIKTRGQQVTLSCSPISGHRSVSWYQQTPGQGLQFLFEYFSETQRNKGNFPGRFSGRQFSNSRSEMNVSTLELGDSALYLCASSFGTGGLYEQYFGPGTRLTVT.

The rearrangement links TRBV27 to TRBJ2-7; a possible D gene is TRBD1 (6 bases). Trimming stripped 2 bases from V and 1 base from J, with 21 bases between. The CDR3 has 18 amino acids. Germline values: CDR1 MNHEY, CDR2 SMNVEV (reference sequence). The CDR3 loop is CASSLAHRVQPLSYEQYF. The CDR3 DNA is TGTGCCAGCAGTTTAGCGCACAGGGTCCAGCCACTTTCCTACGAGCAGTACTTC.

The V call is TRBV30, the J call TRBJ2-7, with D possibly being TRBD1 (6 bases). In germline, CDR1 is GTSNPN, CDR2 SVGIG (reference sequence). Trimming left V 0 bases short and J 1 base short, with 10 bases between. The CDR3 runs 14 residues. In DNA form, the CDR3 reads TGTGCCTGGAGTGTTCCGGACAGATCCTACGAGCAGTACTTC. Translating it yields CAWSVPDRSYEQYF.

This clone showed up just a few times. V usage is TRBV7-8 and J usage is TRBJ2-1; 9 nucleotides agree with TRBD2. The CDR3 has 16 amino acids. J was trimmed by 12 bases and V by 1 base; bases with no gene match: 13. Germline lookup yields CDR1 SGHVS and CDR2 FQNEAQ. The CDR3 region is CASSLELAGPLDGQFF. In nucleotides, the CDR3 is TGTGCCAGCAGCTTAGAACTAGCGGGCCCCCTCGATGGGCAGTTCTTC.

The rearrangement uses TRBV9 and TRBJ2-6; D not certain. This CDR3 has 16 residues. Trimming took 0 bases from V and 0 from J, leaving 7 bases between them. The germline V gene encodes CDR1 SGDLS and CDR2 YYNGEE. The DNA of the CDR3 is TGTGCCAGCAGCGTAGGGCCAGACTCTGGGGCCAACGTCCTGACTTTC. This encodes CASSVGPDSGANVLTF.